This section outlines one T cell receptor beta chain sequence together with its context. Its antigen remains unknown. The data were taken from a study of cytomegalovirus exposure and HLA in healthy donors. Study findings and constraints: In an earlier analysis, about 87% or about 30%: the productive usage of most TCR beta V segments.

Vbeta (60) and Jbeta (13) primers were used in the PCR. Measured with immunoSEQ multiplex PCR; TCRdb has only the in-frame clones, and not every one. The table counts fewer than 85,000 clones; roughly 13% lies in the top ten. Germline V gene lookup returns CDR1 GTSNPN and CDR2 SVGIG (reference sequence). This CDR3 spans 16 amino acids. Deletions cut 0 bases from V and 4 bases from J, with 18 bases between. This TCR was sampled from a man between 50 and 59 years old in good health and CMV-seropositive. The V call is TRBV30, the J call TRBJ1-2, with no clear D. What was sequenced was PBMCs. The CDR3 DNA reads as TGTGCCTGGAGTGTCGCGCCGTTGGCAGGTCGCTATGGCTACACCTTC. As protein: CAWSVAPLAGRYGYTF. Variable domain in full (rest from reference TRBV30 and TRBJ1-2): SQTIHQWPATLVQPVGSPLSLECTVEGTSNPNLYWYRQAAGRGLQLLFYSVGIGQISSEVPQNLSASRPQDRQFILSSKKLLLSDSGFYLCAWSVAPLAGRYGYTFGSGTRLTVV.